This TCR beta chain appears in the sequencing data of a study of blood T cell repertoires in COVID-19. Looking at the study overall: Material from acute and convalescent COVID-19 was sourced from the United States, Italy and Spain. Nucleic acid was either cDNA or gDNA, and it came from T cells, B-cell-depleted T cells, or PBMCs.

From germline, CDR1 is SGHDT and CDR2 YYEEEE. The CDR3 totals 12 residues. Deletions cut 1 base from V and 4 bases from J, with 5 bases between. This clone was counted only a few times. Study processing details: Scientists estimated how many nucleated cells there were by amplifying reference gene primers. Profiling relied on immunoSEQ multiplex PCR, and the TCRdb table lists in-frame clones only, not all of them. V and J calls and clone size are copied from that table; D and trimming were computed from the DNA. The table lists fewer than 250,000 clones, roughly 90% of them singletons. The rearrangement joins TRBV5-6 to TRBJ1-2; D remains ambiguous. The sample was peripheral blood. This receptor was identified in a man between 65 and 79 years old with acute or convalescent COVID-19. The CDR3 region has the DNA TGTGCCAGCAGCTTGTCTATCTATGGCTACACCTTC. It specifies CASSLSIYGYTF.